This T cell receptor (beta chain) was sequenced during a study of cytomegalovirus exposure and HLA in healthy donors. Study outcomes and limitations: Among immune exposure information, only CMV serostatus was available. It was reportedly the case that the classifier diagnosed cytomegalovirus status with high specificity and sensitivity. Most CMV-associated TCR beta chains were later found to appear HLA-restricted.

With 60 Vbeta and 13 Jbeta primers, the PCR was carried out. Assay used: immunoSEQ multiplex PCR; TCRdb lists only in-frame clones, some missing. This table holds around 110,000 clones, around 67% found once. For this clone: The target antigen is unknown.

This clonotype originated in a woman between 40 and 50 years old in good health and CMV-seropositive. Specimen: PBMCs.

This chain's CDR3 is CASTSSYNEQFF. The CDR3 DNA is TGTGCCTCGACAAGTTCCTACAATGAGCAGTTCTTC. The chain employs TRBV6-1 and TRBJ2-1; D remains unclear. This CDR3 has 12 amino acids. The germline V gene has CDR1 MNHNS and CDR2 SASEGT. Between the trimmed V and J ends, which lost 11 bases and 1 base, there was a span of 9 bases.